This T cell receptor (beta chain) was found in a study of spatial heterogeneity in lung cancer (dated by TCRdb to the late 2010s). Some background on the complete study: Beta-chain transcripts were consistently detected in greater numbers than alpha-chain transcripts, which likely reflected higher beta-chain transcript abundance. In the raw uncorrected reads, each unique combination of TCR and UMI appeared more than ten times on average. TCR alpha and beta repertoires were quantitatively compared across multiple tumor regions, matched nontumor lung and blood in non-small cell lung cancer. TCR repertoire features were related to nonsynonymous mutation counts determined by whole-exome sequencing of tumor tissue. Both alpha and beta chains were TCR-sequenced in samples taken at surgery, namely 220 tumor regions, more than 62 matched nontumor lung samples and 56 PBMC samples. Results the study describes overall, beyond this receptor: Additional single-cell paired TCR alpha and beta sequencing was considered necessary to confirm, at a functional level, the hypothesis that regional TCRs recognize regional mutations. Ubiquitous expanded tumor TCRs showed up in blood more often at tumor resection than at routine follow-up.

Note on this clonotype: No cognate antigen has been identified for it. No base-level quality is on record; no much larger clone is a single base apart.

The library relied on 5' RACE. Sequencer: NextSeq 500. The TCR library protocol attached a unique molecular identifier to each TCR cDNA molecule to allow correction of PCR and sequencing errors. On the study's bioinformatics: Decombinator tools were used for TCR identification, UMI-based error correction and CDR3 extraction. TCRs above a frequency of 2 per 1,000, corresponding to the top 1% of the tumor frequency distribution, were defined as expanded. Rényi diversity was computed with the R vegan package after subsampling each repertoire 100 times to 5,000 TCRs. CDR3 similarity networks were built from amino acid triplet string-kernel similarity, with CDR3s being connected when pairwise similarity was above 0.82. TCRdb itself trimmed the public reads at Q25 with fastp, ran MiXCR and retained productive beta chains. Duplicate CDR3 protein sequences are folded into a single record with the most common DNA and genes. The V and J calls reflect TCRdb's pipeline rather than the authors' work. The sample includes tens of thousands of distinct CDR3 sequences, with 8% to 9% observed a single time. Clones ranked in the top ten supply roughly 15% of the sample.

The time point label here, explained by the study, means: sample taken at primary tumor resection. Without any cell sorting, TCR sequencing was performed on whole RNA extracted either from tumor and nontumor lung tissue or from cryopreserved PBMC samples. Samples were obtained from 72 patients with early-stage, untreated non-small cell lung cancer from the lung TRACERx cohort. A patient was chosen for TCR sequencing only when enough RNA was available from at least two tumor regions. Including the terminal cysteine and phenylalanine, the CDR3 comprises 15 residues. Only the CDR3 part of the read is kept: 45 bases, read in frame from the first base. V is pruned by 5 bases and J by 0 bases, leaving 7 bases of the junction without a gene match. CDR1 and CDR2 are read off the germline V gene (reference sequence) as DFQATT and SNEGSKA.

The material was PBMCs, obtained at surgery. The sequence derives from a female donor with early-stage non-small cell lung cancer. Here the chain combines TRBV20-1 and TRBJ1-1, and TRBD1 matches 9 of the central bases. Here the CDR3 is given as CSAPTGGAVNTEAFF. The nucleotide sequence is given as TGCAGTGCTCCCACAGGGGGCGCGGTGAACACTGAAGCTTTCTTT.